These 2 T cell receptor beta chains came from one sample sequenced in a study of cytomegalovirus exposure and HLA in healthy donors. In the PCR, 60 Vbeta and 13 Jbeta primers were used. Sequencing used immunoSEQ multiplex PCR; TCRdb keeps in-frame clones, though not all of them. The data hold about 73,000 clones, with roughly 82% observed a single time. The sample was PBMCs. These receptors were obtained from a man in his 70s in good health and CMV-seronegative.

The J gene is TRBJ1-1, the V gene TRBV29-1, with unresolved D. Trimming removed 4 bases at V and 1 base at J, with 10 bases between. CDR3 size: 13 residues. The germline CDR1 and CDR2 sequences are SQVTM and ANQGSEA. In DNA, the CDR3 is TGCAGCGTTGCCCTAGGCCAGAACACTGAAGCTTTCTTT. This codes for CSVALGQNTEAFF.

The rearrangement links TRBV9 to TRBJ2-5; 9 positions match TRBD1. The CDR3 length is 15 residues. V trimming: 3 bases; J trimming: 5 bases; junction bases outside the gene matches: 8. Germline CDR1 SGDLS, CDR2 YYNGEE. The DNA of the CDR3 is TGTGCCAGCAGCGCGAGGGACAGGGTATATGAGACCCAGTACTTC. This encodes CASSARDRVYETQYF.